What follows are 3 T cell receptor beta chains derived from one specimen sequenced in a study of shared clonotypes between healthy human individuals. Clones were read by immunoSEQ multiplex PCR, and TCRdb kept only the in-frame ones, dropping some. Among some 660,000 clones listed, 60% to 75% were seen once. Sequenced material: memory CD4+ T cells sorted from blood. Noted subset: CD45RA-negative fraction. These receptors all come from a woman aged 25 to 39 in good health.

The J gene is TRBJ2-4, the V gene TRBV4-1, with 8 positions matching TRBD2. V shed 1 base and J 4 bases; nucleotides not matched to a gene: 12. Germline V CDR1 and CDR2: MGHRA, YSYEKL. The CDR3 length is 18 residues. The CDR3 DNA follows: TGCGCCAGCAGCCAAGTGGGGCTGCGGGGGGCCGAGAAAAACATTCAGTACTTC. Protein product: CASSQVGLRGAEKNIQYF.

This chain uses TRBV7-3 with TRBJ2-3; perhaps TRBD2 as D (5 bases). The CDR3 extends over 14 amino acids. Trimming cost V 4 bases and J 7 bases, with 15 bases left between them. The V gene's germline CDR1 is SGHTA and CDR2 FQGTGA. The CDR3 nucleotides read TGTGCCAGCAGCTCAGCGACTAACACGAATACGCAGTATTTT. It codes for CASSSATNTNTQYF.

This clone showed up just a few times. The chain combines TRBV7-9 with TRBJ2-1; D gene ambiguous. CDR3 size: 19 residues. Germline CDR1 reads SEHNR; CDR2 reads FQNEAQ (reference sequence). V shed 1 base and J shed 4 bases, with 23 bases lying between them. CDR3 DNA sequence: TGTGCCAGCAGCTTAGATTACGGTTACATGGGAATTAATTACAATGAGCAGTTCTTC. Translated: CASSLDYGYMGINYNEQFF.